This T cell receptor (beta chain) was recorded in a study of sequential checkpoint blockade in melanoma. Study details: TCRβ was sequenced from DNA of some 97 pretreatment tumors. After nivolumab or ipilimumab alone, approximately 22 patients had week-13 rebiopsies.

V lost 5 bases, J lost 1 base, and 7 bases lay in between. The germline CDR1 and CDR2 sequences are MDHEN and SYDVKM. This CDR3 is built from 13 residues. Regarding treatment: randomized to nivolumab then ipilimumab (arm A) or the reverse (arm B). General study findings and limits: Pretreatment TIL clonality tracked with response in the nivolumab-first arm.

A note on this clone: Its antigen is undetermined.

TCRdb's table, derived via immunoSEQ multiplex PCR, lists solely in-frame clones and lacks some. This table holds 5,500 to 7,000 clones, roughly 20% found once. This specimen was tumor tissue (inferred from file names), taken from a patient given nivolumab and ipilimumab in sequence. The clonotype originates from a human donor with melanoma. This chain joins TRBV28 and TRBJ2-3; no clear D. The CDR3 DNA reads as TGTGCCAGCAGTGGATGGGGCACAGATACGCAGTATTTT. Encoded protein: CASSGWGTDTQYF.